The 2 T cell receptor beta chains reported below all come from one sample, sequenced in a study of spatial heterogeneity in lung cancer. Findings of the study overall: Intratumoral expanded alpha and beta TCR counts were found to track tumor mutation counts.

The time point denotes: sample taken at primary tumor resection. These TCRs' antigens remain unknown. MiXCR, run by TCRdb on the 5' RACE reads, gives a single entry per CDR3 protein. Of 6,000 or so distinct CDR3 sequences in the sample, around 6.7% were seen once. The sample was lung tumor tissue, taken at surgery. These receptors came from a male donor with early-stage non-small cell lung cancer.

This clonotype was observed at least ten times. This chain uses TRBV18 with TRBJ1-1, with 7 bases that match TRBD1. Trimming cost V 3 bases and J 11 bases; bases outside gene matches: 3. The V gene's germline CDR1 is KGHSH and CDR2 LQKENI. The CDR3 sequence is 11 residues long. The CDR3 protein is CASSPGTDAFF. CDR3 DNA: TGTGCCAGCTCACCCGGGACAGACGCTTTCTTT.

This clonotype was observed many times. The genes are TRBV10-1 and TRBJ2-7, with D perhaps matching TRBD1 or TRBD2 (5 bases each). The CDR3 is 13 amino acids. Trimming took off 8 bases at V and 2 bases at J, with 13 bases between the two ends. CDR1 is WNHNN, CDR2 SYGVQD, per germline (reference sequence). The CDR3 protein is CASSPGTPYEQYF. The CDR3 DNA sequence: TGCGCCAGCTCCCCAGGGACCCCCTACGAGCAGTACTTC.